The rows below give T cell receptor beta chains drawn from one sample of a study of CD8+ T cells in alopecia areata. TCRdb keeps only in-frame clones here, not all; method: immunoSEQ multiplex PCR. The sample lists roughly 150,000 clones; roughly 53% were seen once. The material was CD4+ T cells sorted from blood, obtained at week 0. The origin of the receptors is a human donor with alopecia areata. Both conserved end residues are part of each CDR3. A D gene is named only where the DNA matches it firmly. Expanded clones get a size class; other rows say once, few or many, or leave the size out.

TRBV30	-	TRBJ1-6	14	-	TGTGCCTGGGGGGGGAGCCCCCTCGGTTCACCCCTCCACTTT	CAWGGSPLGSPLHF
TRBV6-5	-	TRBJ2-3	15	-	TGTGCCAGCAGAGATACAGGCGCTAGCACAGATACGCAGTATTTT	CASRDTGASTDTQYF
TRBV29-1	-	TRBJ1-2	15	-	TGCAGCGTTGATACGTTTCCAAGTGGGGCCGGTGGCTACACCTTC	CSVDTFPSGAGGYTF
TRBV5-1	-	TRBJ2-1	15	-	TGCGCCAGCAGCTTGGAACGAGGGTCCCACAATGAGCAGTTCTTC	CASSLERGSHNEQFF
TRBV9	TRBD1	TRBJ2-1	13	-	TGTGCCAGTGACAGGGGGTTCGGGAATGAGCAGTTCTTC	CASDRGFGNEQFF
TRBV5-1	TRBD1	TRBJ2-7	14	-	TGCGCCAGCGGTCCGGGACAGGGGGCTTACGAGCAGTACTTC	CASGPGQGAYEQYF
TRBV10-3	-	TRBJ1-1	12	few	TGTGCCAGTCGGACAGAGAACACTGAAGCTTTCTTT	CASRTENTEAFF
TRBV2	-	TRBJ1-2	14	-	TGTGCCAGCTCCGCAGGATCGTTAGGATATGGCTACACCTTC	CASSAGSLGYGYTF
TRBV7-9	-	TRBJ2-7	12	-	TGTGCCAGCAGCTGGGACATCTACGAGCAGTACTTC	CASSWDIYEQYF
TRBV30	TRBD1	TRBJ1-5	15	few	TGTGCCTGGAGTGCGCGGACAGGGACAGGGCAGCCCCAGCATTTT	CAWSARTGTGQPQHF
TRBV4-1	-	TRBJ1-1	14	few	TGCGCCAGCAGGGGCAGGACGATGAACACTGAAGCTTTCTTT	CASRGRTMNTEAFF
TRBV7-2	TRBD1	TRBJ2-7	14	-	TGTGCCAGCAGCTCGGGACAGGGGACCGGGGAGCAGTACTTC	CASSSGQGTGEQYF
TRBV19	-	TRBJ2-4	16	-	TGTGCCAGTAGTATAGGACGCGATTTTGGCAAAAACATTCAGTACTTC	CASSIGRDFGKNIQYF
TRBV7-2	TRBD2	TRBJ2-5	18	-	TGTGCCAGCAGCCCCCGACCTCCTCTGGCGGGGGGGCTTGAGACCCAGTACTTC	CASSPRPPLAGGLETQYF
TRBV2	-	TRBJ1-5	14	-	TGTGCCAGCAGTGAATACGATAGCAATCAGCCCCAGCATTTT	CASSEYDSNQPQHF
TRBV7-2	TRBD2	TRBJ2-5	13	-	TGTGCCAGCAGCTCCGGGACTAGCGGGGTCCCGCACTTC	CASSSGTSGVPHF
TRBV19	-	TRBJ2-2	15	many	TGTGCCAGTAGCGGCGCCACAGGGTTTTCCCGGGAGCTGTTTTTT	CASSGATGFSRELFF
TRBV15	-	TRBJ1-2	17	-	TGTGCCACCAGCAGAGATCTGCCGGGGGCGCTTGGTAATGGCTACACCTTC	CATSRDLPGALGNGYTF
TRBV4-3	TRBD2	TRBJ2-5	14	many	TGCGCCAGCAGCCAAGGGACTAGCTCAGGGACCCAGTACTTC	CASSQGTSSGTQYF
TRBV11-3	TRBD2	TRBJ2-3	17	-	TGTGCCAGCAGCCAGGGATGGCGGGGGGGCTCGGGAGATACGCAGTATTTT	CASSQGWRGGSGDTQYF
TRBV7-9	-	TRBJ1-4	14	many	TGTGCCAGCAGCCCAGGGGCCTCTAATGAAAAACTGTTTTTT	CASSPGASNEKLFF
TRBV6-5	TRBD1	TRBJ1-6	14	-	TGTGCCAGCAGCCGGGACAGGGGGAATTCACCCCTCCACTTT	CASSRDRGNSPLHF
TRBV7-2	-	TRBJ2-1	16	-	TGTGCCAGCAGCTCCTTGTCTAGCGCCCTCCTGCCTGAGCAGTTCTTC	CASSSLSSALLPEQFF
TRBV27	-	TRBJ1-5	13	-	TGTGCCAGCAGGCTGTATAGCAATCAGCCCCAGCATTTT	CASRLYSNQPQHF
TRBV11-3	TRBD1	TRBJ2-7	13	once	TGTGCCAGCAGCTCGGGACAGTCCAACGAGCAGTACTTC	CASSSGQSNEQYF
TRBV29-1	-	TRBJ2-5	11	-	TGCAGCGTTCTAGAGTTAGAGACCCAGTACTTC	CSVLELETQYF
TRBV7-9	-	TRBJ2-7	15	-	TGTGCCAGCAGCTTATCGGGCATCGGGACCTACGAGCAGTACTTC	CASSLSGIGTYEQYF
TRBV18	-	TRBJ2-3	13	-	TGTGCCAGCTCCCTCTACGACACAGATACGCAGTATTTT	CASSLYDTDTQYF
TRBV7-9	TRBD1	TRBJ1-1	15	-	TGTGCCAGCAGCTTGGGGGACAGGGCGGAGACTGAAGCTTTCTTT	CASSLGDRAETEAFF
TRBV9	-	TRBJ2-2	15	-	TGTGCCAGCAGCCCTCAGGTACCGAACACCGGGGAGCTGTTTTTT	CASSPQVPNTGELFF
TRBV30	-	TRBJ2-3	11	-	TGTGCCTGGGACCTCGGAGATACGCAGTATTTT	CAWDLGDTQYF
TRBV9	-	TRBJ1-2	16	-	TGTGCCAGCAGCGTAGGTTCGGCGGGGCTTAACTATGGCTACACCTTC	CASSVGSAGLNYGYTF
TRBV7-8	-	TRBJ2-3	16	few	TGTGCCAGCAGCCCCTCTAATCGGGCGAGCACAGATACGCAGTATTTT	CASSPSNRASTDTQYF
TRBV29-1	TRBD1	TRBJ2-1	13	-	TGCAGCGTAGACGACAGGGTCTACAATGAGCAGTTCTTC	CSVDDRVYNEQFF
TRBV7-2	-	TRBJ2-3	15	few	TGTGCCAGCAGCTTAGGGGTAGCTAGCACAGATACGCAGTATTTT	CASSLGVASTDTQYF
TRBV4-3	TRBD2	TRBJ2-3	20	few	TGCGCCAGCAGCCAAGATTCCTCGACTTTGACTAGCGGGGGTTCAGATACGCAGTATTTT	CASSQDSSTLTSGGSDTQYF
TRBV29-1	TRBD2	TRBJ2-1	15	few	TGCAGCGTTGAACTAGCGGGGGAAGACTACAATGAGCAGTTCTTC	CSVELAGEDYNEQFF
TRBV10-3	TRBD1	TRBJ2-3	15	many	TGTGCCATCAGTGAGGAGGGACAGGACACAGATACGCAGTATTTT	CAISEEGQDTDTQYF
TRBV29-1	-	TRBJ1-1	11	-	TGCAGCCCGAGGACGACCACTGAAGCTTTCTTT	CSPRTTTEAFF
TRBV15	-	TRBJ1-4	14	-	TGTGCCACCAGTAACCCGGGGTTGCCTGAAAAACTGTTTTTT	CATSNPGLPEKLFF
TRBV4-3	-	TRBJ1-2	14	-	TGCGCCAGCAGCCAAGAGACACGGGGCGGTGTAAGCACCTTC	CASSQETRGGVSTF
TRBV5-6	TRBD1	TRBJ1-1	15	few	TGTGCCAGCAGCCTTGGGGACAGACGAAACACTGAAGCTTTCTTT	CASSLGDRRNTEAFF
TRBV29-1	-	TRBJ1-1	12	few	TGCAGCGTTGCGCAGGGCCACACTGAAGCTTTCTTT	CSVAQGHTEAFF
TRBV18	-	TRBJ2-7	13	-	TGTGCCAGCTCACCAAAGGGAGACGACGAGCAGTACTTC	CASSPKGDDEQYF
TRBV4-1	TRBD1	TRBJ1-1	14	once	TGCGCCAGCAGCCGAGACAGGGTAAACACTGAAGCTTTCTTT	CASSRDRVNTEAFF
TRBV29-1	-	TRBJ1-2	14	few	TGCAGCGTTGAAGATCTCAAGGGGCAGGATGGCTACACCTTC	CSVEDLKGQDGYTF
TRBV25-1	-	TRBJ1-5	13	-	TGTGCCAGCAGCGCTGACAGGTGGGAGCCCCAGCATTTT	CASSADRWEPQHF
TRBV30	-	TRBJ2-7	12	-	TGTGCCTGGACCCCGGCCCGCTACGAGCAGTACTTC	CAWTPARYEQYF
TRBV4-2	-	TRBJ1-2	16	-	TGTGCCAGCAGCCAAAACCGGCGGGAGGTCGACGGTGGCTACACCTTC	CASSQNRREVDGGYTF
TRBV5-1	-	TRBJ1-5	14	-	TGCGCCAGCAGCTTGGGGGGCCGCAATCAGCCCCAGCATTTT	CASSLGGRNQPQHF
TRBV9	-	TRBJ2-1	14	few	TGTGCCAGCAGCGTAGTGCCTAGCCCAAATGAGCAGTTCTTC	CASSVVPSPNEQFF
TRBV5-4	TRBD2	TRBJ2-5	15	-	TGTGCCAGCACTCGGAGCGGGGGGTCCCAAGAGACCCAGTACTTC	CASTRSGGSQETQYF
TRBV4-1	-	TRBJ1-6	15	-	TGCGCCAGCAGCCAAGAGGGGGGCCAGAATTCACCCCTCCACTTT	CASSQEGGQNSPLHF